This T cell receptor (beta chain) was identified in a study of shared clonotypes between healthy human individuals. General study findings and limits: Estimated richness values were generally larger in naive subsets than in memory subsets. A handful of donors had 5% to 6.5% of their naive CD4 clonotypes in common.

This CDR3 comprises 16 residues. The V segment lost 4 bases and the J segment 3 bases; nucleotides outside the gene matches: 6. Germline V gives CDR1 SGDLS, CDR2 YYNGEE. Naive CD8 isolation took CD45RO-negative cells positively selected for CCR7 and excluded terminally differentiated effector memory CD45RA+ cells. About this clone: Its antigen is not identified.

The repertoire was sequenced with immunoSEQ multiplex PCR; TCRdb's copy has only in-frame clones and lacks some. The sample holds about 2,200,000 clones, more than 85% seen once. Sequenced: naive CD8+ T cells from PBMCs. This receptor was identified in a man in his late teens or twenties in good health. Some clones in this sample may be carry-over from other donors' samples. The rearrangement joins TRBV9 to TRBJ1-5; the match to TRBD1 covers 11 bases. CDR3 sequence: CASSPGQGAFNQPQHF. CDR3 nucleotides: TGTGCCAGCAGCCCCGGACAGGGGGCCTTCAATCAGCCCCAGCATTTT.